What follows describes a single TCR beta chain. Looked up from germline, CDR1 is MNHEY and CDR2 is SVGAGI. V trimming: 6 bases; J trimming: 8 bases; junction bases outside the gene matches: 6. This CDR3 is 13 amino acids long. In the original analysis: Amplification of reference gene primers was used by the study to estimate nucleated cell counts. Profiling relied on immunoSEQ multiplex PCR, and the TCRdb table lists in-frame clones only, not all of them. V, J and clone size were drawn from that table, and D and trimming were deduced from the DNA. The data contain roughly 78,000 clones, approximately 90% of them singletons. This specimen comes from a study of blood T cell repertoires in COVID-19.

The genes are TRBV6-5 and TRBJ1-2, with 10 bases identical to TRBD1. The TCR was taken from a man aged 55 to 70 with acute or convalescent COVID-19. Sequenced: peripheral blood. The CDR3 bases are TGTGCCAGCAGGCGACAGGGGGCGTGGGGCTACACCTTC. Encoded protein: CASRRQGAWGYTF.